This TCR beta chain was retrieved from a study of T cell clonotyping in hematopoietic cell transplantation. General observations from the study: Few recipient clonotypes overlapped donors; over 97% were de novo at given depth. Graft donor and pretransplant recipient Inverse Simpson Index values predicted broader posttransplant TCR diversity. Recipient TCR diversity dropped after transplant; expanded clonotypes rose from day 30 to 180.

Germline values: CDR1 SEHNR, CDR2 FQNEAQ (reference sequence). The CDR3 consists of 14 residues. After removal of 1 base from V and 6 bases from J, the junction contained 5 bases not matched to a gene. Regarding this clone: Its antigen is as yet unknown.

Assay used: immunoSEQ multiplex PCR; TCRdb lists only in-frame clones, some missing. The sample consists of roughly 15,000 clones, about 84% of them appearing once. Samples: about 28 days before transplant, then days 30, 100 and 180 after. The receptor was isolated from a male patient aged 60-69 years who had an allogeneic stem cell transplant from a related donor, so the T cells may come from the graft donor. Some clones in this sample may be carry-over from other donors' samples. This specimen consisted of PBMCs, obtained 100 days after allogeneic stem cell transplant. The chain recombines TRBV7-9 with TRBJ1-2, with 7 bases fitting TRBD1. The CDR3 bases are TGTGCCAGCAGCTTAGTACAGGGGAGCGATGGCTACACCTTC. Translated: CASSLVQGSDGYTF.